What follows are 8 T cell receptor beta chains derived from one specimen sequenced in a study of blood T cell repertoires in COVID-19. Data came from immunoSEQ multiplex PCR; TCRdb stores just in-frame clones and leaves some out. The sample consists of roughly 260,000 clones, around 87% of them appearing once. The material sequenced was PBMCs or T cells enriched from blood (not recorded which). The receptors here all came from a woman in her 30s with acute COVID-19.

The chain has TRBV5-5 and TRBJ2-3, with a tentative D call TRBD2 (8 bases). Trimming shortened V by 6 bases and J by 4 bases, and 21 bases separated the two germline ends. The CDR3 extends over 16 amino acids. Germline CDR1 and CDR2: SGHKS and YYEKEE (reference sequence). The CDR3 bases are TGTGCCAGCAAAATAGCGGGGCCGCAGGGGGCAGATACGCAGTATTTT. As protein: CASKIAGPQGADTQYF. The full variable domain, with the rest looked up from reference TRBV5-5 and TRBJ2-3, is DAGVTQSPTHLIKTRGQQVTLRCSPISGHKSVSWYQQVLGQGPQFIFQYYEKEERGRGNFPDRFSARQFPNYSSELNVNALLLGDSALYLCASKIAGPQGADTQYFGPGTRLTVL.

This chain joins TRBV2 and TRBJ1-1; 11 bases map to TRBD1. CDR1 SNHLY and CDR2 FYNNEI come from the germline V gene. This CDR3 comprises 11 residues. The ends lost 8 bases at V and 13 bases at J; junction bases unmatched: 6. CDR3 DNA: TGTGCCAGCCTGGGACAGGGGGAGGTTTTCTTT. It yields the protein CASLGQGEVFF.

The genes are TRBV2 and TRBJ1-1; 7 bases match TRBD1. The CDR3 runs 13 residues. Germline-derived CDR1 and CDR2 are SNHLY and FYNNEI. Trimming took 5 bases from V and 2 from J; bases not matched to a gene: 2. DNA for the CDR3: TGTGCCAGCAGTCGACAGGGAAACACTGAAGCTTTCTTT. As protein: CASSRQGNTEAFF.

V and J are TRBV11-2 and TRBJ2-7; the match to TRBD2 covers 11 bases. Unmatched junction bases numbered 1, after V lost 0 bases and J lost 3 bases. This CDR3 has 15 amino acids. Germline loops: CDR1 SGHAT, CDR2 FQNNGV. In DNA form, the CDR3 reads TGTGCCAGCAGCTTAGAGGGGACTAGCGGCTACGAGCAGTACTTC. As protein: CASSLEGTSGYEQYF.

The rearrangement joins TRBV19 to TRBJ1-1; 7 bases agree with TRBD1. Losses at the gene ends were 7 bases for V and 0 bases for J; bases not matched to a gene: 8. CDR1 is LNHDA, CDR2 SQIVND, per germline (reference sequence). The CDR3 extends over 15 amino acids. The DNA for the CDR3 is TGTGCCAGTAAACCCCGGCAGGGGGTGAACACTGAAGCTTTCTTT. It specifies CASKPRQGVNTEAFF.

CDR3 sequence: CASSRDQGLGQGYTF. The CDR3 DNA is TGTGCCAGCAGCCGAGACCAGGGACTCGGGCAAGGCTACACCTTC. The chain is built from TRBV7-9 and TRBJ1-2; D possibly corresponds to TRBD1 (5 bases). This CDR3 is built from 15 residues. The ends were cut back, 5 bases at V and 8 bases at J, with 21 bases in the middle. Germline V gives CDR1 SEHNR, CDR2 FQNEAQ (reference sequence). The full variable domain, rest sourced from reference TRBV7-9 and TRBJ1-2, is DTGVSQNPRHKITKRGQNVTFRCDPISEHNRLYWYRQTLGQGPEFLTYFQNEAQLEKSRLLSDRFSAERPKGSFSTLEIQRTEQGDSAMYLCASSRDQGLGQGYTFGSGTRLTVV.

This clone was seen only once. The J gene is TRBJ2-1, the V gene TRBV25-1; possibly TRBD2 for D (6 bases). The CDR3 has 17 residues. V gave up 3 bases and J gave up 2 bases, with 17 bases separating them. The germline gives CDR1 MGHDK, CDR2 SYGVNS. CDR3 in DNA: TGTGCCAGCAGTGATTATGGAGGGGTGCGGGCCTACAATGAGCAGTTCTTC. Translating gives CASSDYGGVRAYNEQFF. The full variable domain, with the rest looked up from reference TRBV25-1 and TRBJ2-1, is EADIYQTPRYLVIGTGKKITLECSQTMGHDKMYWYQQDPGMELHLIHYSYGVNSTEKGDLSSESTVSRIRTEHFPLTLESARPSHTSQYLCASSDYGGVRAYNEQFFGPGTRLTVL.

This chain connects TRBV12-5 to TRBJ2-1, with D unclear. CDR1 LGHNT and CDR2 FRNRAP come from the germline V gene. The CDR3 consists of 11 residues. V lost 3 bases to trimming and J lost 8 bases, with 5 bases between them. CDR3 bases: TGTGCTAGTGGTTTTCTCGATGAGCAGTTCTTC. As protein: CASGFLDEQFF. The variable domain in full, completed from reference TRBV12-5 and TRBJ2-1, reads DARVTQTPRHKVTEMGQEVTMRCQPILGHNTVFWYRQTMMQGLELLAYFRNRAPLDDSGMPKDRFSAEMPDATLATLKIQPSEPRDSAVYFCASGFLDEQFFGPGTRLTVL.